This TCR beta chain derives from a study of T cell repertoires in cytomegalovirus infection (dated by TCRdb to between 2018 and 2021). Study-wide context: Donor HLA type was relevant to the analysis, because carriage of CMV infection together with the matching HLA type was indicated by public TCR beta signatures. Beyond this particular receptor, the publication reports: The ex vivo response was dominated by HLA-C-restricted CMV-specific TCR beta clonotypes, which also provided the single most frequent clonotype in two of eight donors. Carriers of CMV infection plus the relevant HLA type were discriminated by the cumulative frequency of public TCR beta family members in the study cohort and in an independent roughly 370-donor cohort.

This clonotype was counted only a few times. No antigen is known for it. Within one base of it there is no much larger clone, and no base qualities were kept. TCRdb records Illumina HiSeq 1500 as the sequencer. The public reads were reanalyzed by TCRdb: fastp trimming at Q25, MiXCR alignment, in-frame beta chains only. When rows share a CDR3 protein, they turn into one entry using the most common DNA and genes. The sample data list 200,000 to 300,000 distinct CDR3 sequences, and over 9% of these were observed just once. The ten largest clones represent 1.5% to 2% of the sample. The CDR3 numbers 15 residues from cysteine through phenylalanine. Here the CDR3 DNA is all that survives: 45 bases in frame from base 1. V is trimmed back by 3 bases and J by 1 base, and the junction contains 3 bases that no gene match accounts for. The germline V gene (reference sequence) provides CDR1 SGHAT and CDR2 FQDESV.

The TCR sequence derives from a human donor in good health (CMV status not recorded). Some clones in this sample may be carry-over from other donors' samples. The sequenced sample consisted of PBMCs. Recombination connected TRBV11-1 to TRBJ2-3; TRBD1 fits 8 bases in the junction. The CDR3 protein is CASSFPDRGTDTQYF. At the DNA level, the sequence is TGTGCCAGCAGCTTCCCGGACAGGGGCACAGATACGCAGTATTTT.